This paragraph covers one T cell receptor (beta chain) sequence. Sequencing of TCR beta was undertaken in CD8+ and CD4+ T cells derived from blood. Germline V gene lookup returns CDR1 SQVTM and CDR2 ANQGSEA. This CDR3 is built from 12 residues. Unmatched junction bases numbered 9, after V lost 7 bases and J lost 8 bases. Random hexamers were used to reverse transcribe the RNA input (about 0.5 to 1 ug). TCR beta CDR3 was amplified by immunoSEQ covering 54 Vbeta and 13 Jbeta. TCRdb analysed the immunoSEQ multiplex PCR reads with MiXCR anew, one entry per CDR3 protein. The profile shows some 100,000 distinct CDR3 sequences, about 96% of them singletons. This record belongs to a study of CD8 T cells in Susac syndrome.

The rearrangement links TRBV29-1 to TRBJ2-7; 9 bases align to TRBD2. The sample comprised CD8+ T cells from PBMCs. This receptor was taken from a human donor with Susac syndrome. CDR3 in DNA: TGCAGCGCCAGGACTAGCGACACCCAGCAGTACTTC. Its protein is CSARTSDTQQYF.